Given below is one TCR beta chain in context. The antigen remains undetermined. This sample stems from a study of cytomegalovirus exposure and HLA in healthy donors. There are 12 residues in the CDR3. Looked up from germline, CDR1 is SNHLY and CDR2 is FYNNEI. The V and J ends lost 4 bases and 3 bases respectively, with 6 bases between them. PCR primers comprised 60 Vbeta and 13 Jbeta primers. TCRdb's table, derived via immunoSEQ multiplex PCR, lists solely in-frame clones and lacks some. The profile shows 150,000 to 200,000 clones, around four fifths of them singletons. Study-wide findings and caveats: For most subjects, TCR beta sequences were reported to predict HLA-A and HLA-B alleles with accuracy. When analyzed later, a missense DCLRE1C variant was found to be linked to TCR beta V- and J-gene trimming.

The sample taken for sequencing was PBMCs. This TCR was sampled from a man aged 18-30 years in good health and CMV-seropositive. The rearrangement links TRBV2 to TRBJ1-2; D remains unclear. DNA of the CDR3: TGTGCCAGCAGTGCAGTTGACTATGGCTACACCTTC. Translated, it gives CASSAVDYGYTF.